The present entry profiles one T cell receptor beta chain with its context. This sample was taken from a study of T cells in severe cutaneous drug reactions. Sequenced patients had Stevens-Johnson syndrome or toxic epidermal necrolysis caused by carbamazepine. This CDR3 is 11 amino acids long. Germline CDR1 MGHDK, CDR2 SYGVNS. Libraries were made by iRepertoire multiplex PCR with TCR subtype-specific primers for bulk and single-cell sequencing. Using the multiplex PCR reads, TCRdb records one entry per CDR3 protein without DNA. The sample table sets out 20,000 to 25,000 distinct CDR3 sequences. Specimen: PBMCs. The receptor comes from a human donor with toxic epidermal necrolysis, a severe cutaneous drug reaction. This chain uses TRBV25-1 with TRBJ1-1. CDR3 in amino acids: CASSEWEEAFF.